These 29 T cell receptor beta chains were sequenced from one sample in a study of T cell repertoires in cytomegalovirus infection. TCRdb re-analysed the reads in MiXCR, keeping a single row per CDR3 protein. The top ten hold about 46% of the sample, which has approximately 590,000 distinct CDR3 sequences, 40% seen once. These receptors have no identified antigens. Material: cultured PBMCs, obtained from culture after CMV antigen stimulation. The origin of the receptors is a human donor in good health (CMV status not recorded). Some clones in this sample may be carry-over from other donors' samples.

The rearrangement links TRBV7-9 to TRBJ1-1; D is undetermined. Germline V lookup: CDR1 SEHNR, CDR2 FQNEAQ (reference sequence). The CDR3 has 13 amino acids. V was pared by 5 bases and J by 0 bases, with 7 bases between. The CDR3 loop reads CASSRTLNTEAFF. The CDR3 DNA is TGTGCCAGCAGCCGTACATTGAACACTGAAGCTTTCTTT.

The chain joins TRBV6-2 or TRBV6-3 to TRBJ1-5; 7 positions agree with TRBD1. The CDR3 extends over 12 amino acids. The germline V gene has CDR1 MNHEY and CDR2 SVGEGT. With 6 bases clipped from V and 10 bases from J, the junction kept 6 bases outside the gene matches. CDR3 nucleotide sequence: TGTGCCAGCAGCCGTGACAGGGTTCCCCAGCATTTT. It specifies CASSRDRVPQHF.

The sample holds a few counts of this clonotype. This CDR3 reads CASSFILAGGFSTDTQYF. Written as DNA, the CDR3 is TGTGCCAGCAGTTTCATCCTAGCGGGGGGCTTTAGCACAGATACGCAGTATTTT. This chain joins TRBV28 and TRBJ2-3; 11 nucleotides match TRBD2. The CDR3 is made up of 18 amino acids. After removal of 3 bases from V and 0 bases from J, the junction contained 8 bases not matched to a gene. Germline V gene lookup returns CDR1 MDHEN and CDR2 SYDVKM.

The chain is built from TRBV5-4 and TRBJ2-1, with 10 bases aligning to TRBD1. Trimming cost V 1 base and J 8 bases; bases outside gene matches: 6. This CDR3 has 15 residues. CDR1 is SGHNT and CDR2 is YYREEE in the germline V gene (reference sequence). CDR3 amino acids: CASSLRQGAIYEQFF. The CDR3 coding sequence is TGTGCCAGCAGCTTGAGACAGGGGGCTATATATGAGCAGTTCTTC.

The chain couples TRBV5-6 to TRBJ2-7; 11 bases are shared with TRBD2. This CDR3 is built from 15 residues. V lost 4 bases and J lost 4; bases outside the gene matches: 7. The germline CDR1 and CDR2 sequences are SGHDT and YYEEEE. In nucleotides, the CDR3 is TGTGCCAGCAGCCCGACTAGCGGGGAGTCGTACGAGCAGTACTTC. Its translation is CASSPTSGESYEQYF.

This clonotype was seen many times. The rearrangement joins TRBV7-2 to TRBJ1-4, with D unresolved. Germline values: CDR1 SGHTA, CDR2 FQGNSA. This CDR3 comprises 14 residues. V was pared by 1 base and J by 5 bases, with 8 bases between. This chain's CDR3 is CASSLEGENEKLFF. The CDR3 region has the DNA TGTGCCAGCAGCTTAGAGGGCGAGAATGAAAAACTGTTTTTT. Drawing the rest from reference TRBV7-2 and TRBJ1-4, the complete variable domain is GAGVSQSPSNKVTEKGKDVELRCDPISGHTALYWYRQSLGQGLEFLIYFQGNSAPDKSGLPSDRFSAERTGGSVSTLTIQRTQQEDSAVYLCASSLEGENEKLFFGSGTQLSVL.

This sequence joins TRBV29-1 and TRBJ2-2, with TRBD2 matching over 14 bases. Trimming at V came to 4 bases and at J to 4 bases, leaving 2 bases not matched to a gene. CDR3 length: 15 residues. Germline CDR1 reads SQVTM; CDR2 reads ANQGSEA. CDR3: CSVGLAGGSTGELFF. For the CDR3, the DNA is TGCAGCGTTGGACTAGCGGGGGGGAGCACCGGGGAGCTGTTTTTT.

The chain is built from TRBV6-1 and TRBJ2-3; possibly TRBD2 for D (6 bases). The CDR3 is 13 amino acids. Germline CDR1 is MNHNS and CDR2 is SASEGT. V was clipped by 4 bases and J by 2 bases, with 7 bases between them. The CDR3 spells CASSARDTDTQYF. The CDR3 coding sequence is TGTGCCAGCAGTGCGCGGGACACAGATACGCAGTATTTT.

About this clonotype: One end of the junction fails to match germline, which may point to a read error. The chain joins TRBV5-3 to TRBJ1-2; 7 nucleotides match TRBD1. TRBV5-3 is noted as an ORF with a role that remains uncertain. The CDR3 length is 12 residues. CDR3 residues: CASSLGTVGYTF. The CDR3 coding sequence is TGTGCCAGCAGCTTGGGGACAGTTGGCTACACCTTC.

The chain carries TRBV4-1 and TRBJ2-2; TRBD2 matches at 8 bases. V was pared by 1 base and J by 0 bases, with 10 bases of the junction left unmatched. From germline, CDR1 is MGHRA and CDR2 YSYEKL. This CDR3 contains 19 residues. The CDR3: CASSQVENSGTSNTGELFF. The CDR3 DNA sequence: TGCGCCAGCAGCCAAGTGGAAAATAGCGGGACCTCGAACACCGGGGAGCTGTTTTTT.

This clonotype has a handful of counts. V is TRBV15 and J is TRBJ2-7; 7 bases are a match to TRBD1. The CDR3 loop spans 15 amino acids. J gave up 2 bases and V 1 base, and 5 bases lay outside the gene matches. Per the germline V gene, CDR1 is LNHNV and CDR2 is YYDKDF (reference sequence). CDR3 loop: CATSRGGDRAYEQYF. For the CDR3, the DNA is TGTGCCACCAGCAGAGGAGGGGACAGAGCCTACGAGCAGTACTTC.

The chain combines TRBV11-2 with TRBJ2-5, with TRBD1 as a possible D gene (5 bases). Germline-derived CDR1 and CDR2 are SGHAT and FQNNGV. There are 17 residues in the CDR3. V was cut by 0 bases and J by 4 bases, with 18 bases left in between. In DNA form, the CDR3 reads TGTGCCAGCAGCTTAGAGGCAGGGAACCACCTAATAGAGACCCAGTACTTC. Translating gives CASSLEAGNHLIETQYF.

This clonotype has just a few counts. J is TRBJ1-4 and V is TRBV7-2; D ambiguous. CDR1 and CDR2 from the germline V gene are SGHTA and FQGNSA. Trimming pared 4 bases from V and 0 bases from J, leaving 6 bases between. The CDR3 loop spans 14 amino acids. As DNA, the CDR3 is TGTGCCAGCAGCTACAGAGCAACTAATGAAAAACTGTTTTTT. Its translation is CASSYRATNEKLFF.

V gene TRBV7-8 combines with J gene TRBJ2-1; D may be TRBD2 (7 bases). The germline gives CDR1 SGHVS, CDR2 FQNEAQ. The CDR3 consists of 16 residues. The ends were cut back, 3 bases at V and 7 bases at J, with 19 bases in the middle. CDR3 in DNA: TGTGCCAGCAGCTTCAGGAGGGGGGGCCGGGGAAATGAGCAGTTCTTC. Its translation is CASSFRRGGRGNEQFF. The full variable domain, rest sourced from reference TRBV7-8 and TRBJ2-1, is GAGVSQSPRYKVAKRGQDVALRCDPISGHVSLFWYQQALGQGPEFLTYFQNEAQLDKSGLPSDRFFAERPEGSVSTLKIQRTQQEDSAVYLCASSFRRGGRGNEQFFGPGTRLTVL.

V and J are TRBV7-4 and TRBJ2-5, with a weak D call TRBD2 (5 bases). Germline CDR1 reads SGHVT; CDR2 reads SQSDAQ. This CDR3 has 16 amino acids. Trimming cost V 8 bases and J 3 bases, with 22 bases left between them. CDR3 sequence: CASRRSTGSGEETQYF. In nucleotides, the CDR3 is TGTGCCAGCCGGCGGTCCACGGGGAGCGGAGAAGAGACCCAGTACTTC.

The gene calls are TRBV28 and TRBJ2-1; 9 nucleotides agree with TRBD2. CDR3 length: 13 amino acids. Unmatched junction bases numbered 7, after V lost 6 bases and J lost 10 bases. CDR1 and CDR2 from the germline V gene are MDHEN and SYDVKM. CDR3 bases: TGTGCCAGCAGCCTATATCTAGCGGGGGAGCAGTTCTTC. It translates to CASSLYLAGEQFF.

V usage is TRBV12-3 or TRBV12-4 and J usage is TRBJ1-3; perhaps TRBD1 as D (6 bases). Trimming removed 7 bases from V and 0 bases from J, with 10 bases in between. The CDR3 covers 14 residues. The CDR3 nucleotides read TGTGCCAGCACCACAGGGATCTCTGGAAACACCATATATTTT. This gives the protein CASTTGISGNTIYF.

This clonotype was observed a few times. The chain couples TRBV7-2 to TRBJ2-3; TRBD1 might be the D (5 bases). The CDR3 consists of 17 residues. The germline V and J ends were trimmed by 3 bases and 0 bases, with 16 bases remaining between them. The germline V gene has CDR1 SGHTA and CDR2 FQGNSA. The CDR3 sequence: CASSFPRTGKSTDTQYF. In nucleotides, the CDR3 is TGTGCCAGCAGCTTCCCTCGAACAGGAAAAAGCACAGATACGCAGTATTTT. The whole variable domain, filled in from reference TRBV7-2 and TRBJ2-3, reads GAGVSQSPSNKVTEKGKDVELRCDPISGHTALYWYRQSLGQGLEFLIYFQGNSAPDKSGLPSDRFSAERTGGSVSTLTIQRTQQEDSAVYLCASSFPRTGKSTDTQYFGPGTRLTVL.

J is TRBJ2-3 and V is TRBV7-8; D tentatively reads TRBD1 or TRBD2 (5 bases each). The CDR3 runs 17 residues. CDR1 SGHVS and CDR2 FQNEAQ come from the germline V gene. V was cut by 3 bases and J by 1 base, with 17 bases left in between. The CDR3 protein is CASSLVGPRGGTDTQYF. The DNA for the CDR3 is TGTGCCAGCAGCTTGGTGGGCCCCCGAGGGGGCACAGATACGCAGTATTTT. Full variable domain (outside the CDR3, taken from reference TRBV7-8 and TRBJ2-3): GAGVSQSPRYKVAKRGQDVALRCDPISGHVSLFWYQQALGQGPEFLTYFQNEAQLDKSGLPSDRFFAERPEGSVSTLKIQRTQQEDSAVYLCASSLVGPRGGTDTQYFGPGTRLTVL.

This sequence joins TRBV7-9 and TRBJ1-6, with TRBD1 as a possible D gene (5 bases). This CDR3 is built from 16 residues. CDR1 is SEHNR, CDR2 FQNEAQ, per germline (reference sequence). Trimming stripped 4 bases from V and 7 bases from J, with 17 bases between. CDR3 DNA: TGTGCCAGCAGCTCGAGGGGTGGGGCCGGGAATTCACCCCTCCACTTT. Translated, it gives CASSSRGGAGNSPLHF.

The chain employs TRBV7-2 and TRBJ1-2; no definite D call. V was trimmed by 5 bases and J by 0 bases, leaving 7 bases between them. The germline CDR1 and CDR2 sequences are SGHTA and FQGNSA. The CDR3 has 13 residues. The CDR3 loop is CASSHGTNYGYTF. DNA for the CDR3: TGTGCCAGCAGCCACGGGACTAACTATGGCTACACCTTC.

The V and J genes are TRBV6-5 and TRBJ1-5; D may be TRBD1 (5 bases). This CDR3 has 14 amino acids. The germline V and J ends were trimmed by 6 bases and 3 bases, with 12 bases remaining between them. Germline-derived CDR1 and CDR2 are MNHEY and SVGAGI. As DNA, the CDR3 is TGTGCCAGCAGGGGGGGGGTTCCCAATCAGCCCCAGCATTTT. Amino acids: CASRGGVPNQPQHF.

Only a few counts were recorded for this clonotype. The chain links TRBV28 to TRBJ2-4; the D is unclear. V shed 7 bases and J shed 2 bases, with 12 bases lying between them. The CDR3 is 14 residues long. Per the germline V gene, CDR1 is MDHEN and CDR2 is SYDVKM. CDR3 sequence reads: CASTDSWSKNIQYF. The CDR3 DNA reads as TGTGCCAGCACCGATAGCTGGTCCAAAAACATTCAGTACTTC. The full variable domain, with the rest looked up from reference TRBV28 and TRBJ2-4, is DVKVTQSSRYLVKRTGEKVFLECVQDMDHENMFWYRQDPGLGLRLIYFSYDVKMKEKGDIPEGYSVSREKKERFSLILESASTNQTSMYLCASTDSWSKNIQYFGAGTRLSVL.

The chain recombines TRBV11-2 with TRBJ2-7, with TRBD1 matching over 9 bases. Germline-derived CDR1 and CDR2 are SGHAT and FQNNGV. V dropped 5 bases and J dropped 2; count of bases not matched to a gene: 7. This CDR3 spans 15 amino acids. The chain's CDR3 is CASSPTGTGTYEQYF. The CDR3 DNA sequence: TGTGCCAGCAGCCCAACCGGGACAGGGACCTACGAGCAGTACTTC.

This chain links TRBV12-5 with TRBJ2-3; TRBD2 aligns across 7 bases. V was clipped by 1 base and J by 3 bases; unmatched bases: 4. In germline, CDR1 is LGHNT, CDR2 FRNRAP. The CDR3 has 15 amino acids. The CDR3 here is CASGLEAGATDTQYF. The CDR3 DNA follows: TGTGCTAGTGGTTTGGAGGCGGGAGCGACAGATACGCAGTATTTT.

The rearrangement joins TRBV6-1 to TRBJ2-1, with 7 nucleotides matching TRBD2. CDR3 length: 15 amino acids. Trimming removed 5 bases from V and 4 bases from J; junction bases left unmatched: 8. Germline V gene lookup returns CDR1 MNHNS and CDR2 SASEGT. The DNA for the CDR3 is TGTGCCAGCAGTAGAGAGCGGGACGGATACAATGAGCAGTTCTTC. As protein: CASSRERDGYNEQFF.

This clonotype has a handful of counts. The V and J genes are TRBV7-9 and TRBJ1-2, with D perhaps TRBD1 (5 bases). The CDR3 sequence is 11 residues long. Germline-derived CDR1 and CDR2 are SEHNR and FQNEAQ (reference sequence). V was shortened by 6 bases and J by 6 bases, with 8 bases between the two germline ends. Here the CDR3 reads CASRRRDGYTF. DNA of the CDR3: TGTGCCAGCAGACGCAGGGATGGCTACACCTTC. Together with reference TRBV7-9 and TRBJ1-2, the CDR3 gives the full variable domain: DTGVSQNPRHKITKRGQNVTFRCDPISEHNRLYWYRQTLGQGPEFLTYFQNEAQLEKSRLLSDRFSAERPKGSFSTLEIQRTEQGDSAMYLCASRRRDGYTFGSGTRLTVV.

The rearrangement joins TRBV6-1 to TRBJ1-4; 7 bases map to TRBD1. The ends lost 3 bases at V and 5 bases at J; junction bases unmatched: 6. Germline CDR1 and CDR2: MNHNS and SASEGT. The CDR3 consists of 15 residues. The CDR3 region is CASSDTGAPNEKLFF. CDR3 nucleotides: TGTGCCAGCAGTGATACAGGGGCTCCAAATGAAAAACTGTTTTTT.

The CDR3: CASSLRGETARADTQYF. DNA of the CDR3: TGTGCCAGCAGCTTAAGAGGGGAGACCGCTAGGGCAGATACGCAGTATTTT. This chain joins TRBV5-5 and TRBJ2-3; TRBD1 or TRBD2 may be the D gene (5 bases each). Looked up from germline, CDR1 is SGHKS and CDR2 is YYEKEE (reference sequence). The CDR3 has 17 residues. V lost 2 bases and J 4 bases, leaving 20 bases between the germline ends.